This is a list of T cell receptor beta chains from one sample in a study of T cell responses to AZD1222 COVID-19 vaccine. The assay was immunoSEQ multiplex PCR, and TCRdb's table has in-frame clones only and misses some. In the table there are roughly 100,000 clones, approximately 88% of which are singletons. The starting material was peripheral blood, obtained on day 0 of AZD1222 vaccination. These receptors were obtained from an adult in good health. Both conserved end residues are part of each CDR3. A D gene is named only where the DNA matches it firmly.

V gene	J gene	D gene	CDR3 length	CDR3 protein
TRBV6-5	TRBJ1-4	TRBD1	15	CASSYLTGVNEKLFF
TRBV2	TRBJ1-1	TRBD1	16	CASRSPGTGSNTEAFF
TRBV4-1	TRBJ2-4	NA	12	CASSGAKNIQYF
TRBV3-1/TRBV3-2	TRBJ1-6	TRBD1	12	CASSQQGAPLHF
TRBV15	TRBJ1-3	TRBD1	15	CATSRLQGPWNTIYF
TRBV29-1	TRBJ1-2	NA	14	CSVDPGQNLYGYTF
TRBV3-1/TRBV3-2	TRBJ1-3	NA	16	CASSQGAGTQGNTIYF
TRBV18	TRBJ1-3	TRBD1	15	CASSPMTGAGNTIYF
TRBV19	TRBJ2-2	NA	13	CASSDQGSGELFF
TRBV19	TRBJ2-3	TRBD2	16	CASSSRLAGDTDTQYF
TRBV6-2/TRBV6-3	TRBJ1-1	NA	14	CASSSVPSQTEAFF
TRBV10-3	TRBJ1-3	NA	14	CAISTPSSGNTIYF
TRBV11-2	TRBJ1-1	NA	14	CASSFLERGTEAFF
TRBV5-5	TRBJ2-1	NA	17	CASSSSWGTYSYNEQFF
TRBV28	TRBJ2-1	TRBD2	15	CASREAIAGYNEQFF
TRBV6-5	TRBJ2-5	NA	13	CASSYSGLGTQYF
TRBV7-8	TRBJ1-1	NA	13	CASSLAGNTEAFF
TRBV25-1	TRBJ1-4	TRBD1	16	CASSPLGTGTNEKLFF
TRBV19	TRBJ1-4	NA	13	CASSEQRNEKLFF